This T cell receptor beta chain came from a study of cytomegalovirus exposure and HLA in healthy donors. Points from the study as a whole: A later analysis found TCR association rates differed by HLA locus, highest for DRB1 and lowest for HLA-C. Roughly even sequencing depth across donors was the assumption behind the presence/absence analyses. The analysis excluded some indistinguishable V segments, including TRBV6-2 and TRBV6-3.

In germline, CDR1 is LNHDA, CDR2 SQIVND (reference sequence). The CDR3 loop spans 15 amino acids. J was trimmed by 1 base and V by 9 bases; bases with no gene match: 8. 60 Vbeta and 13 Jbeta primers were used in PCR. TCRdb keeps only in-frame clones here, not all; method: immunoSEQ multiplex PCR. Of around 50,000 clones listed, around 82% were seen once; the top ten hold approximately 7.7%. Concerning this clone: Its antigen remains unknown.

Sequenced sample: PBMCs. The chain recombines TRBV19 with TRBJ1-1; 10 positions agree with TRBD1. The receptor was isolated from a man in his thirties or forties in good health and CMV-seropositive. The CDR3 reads CASRDRGPANTEAFF. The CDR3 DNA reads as TGTGCCAGCCGGGACAGGGGACCCGCGAACACTGAAGCTTTCTTT.